This T cell receptor beta chain was documented in a study of T cell responses to AZD1222 COVID-19 vaccine. Study-wide results and caveats: Targets within unmutated variant regions were reportedly found for nearly half of spike-specific TCRs. It was only after the peak T cell response that any repertoires were sampled.

Germline V gives CDR1 MNHEY, CDR2 SMNVEV (reference sequence). V was pared by 2 bases and J by 7 bases, with 15 bases between. The CDR3 contains 14 residues. The data were produced by immunoSEQ multiplex PCR, yet TCRdb's version contains in-frame clones alone and is incomplete. The data hold 65,000 to 100,000 clones, with under 95% observed a single time. Notes on this clone: Antigen specificity is unknown.

Some second doses came at about 4 weeks and others at about 12 weeks; these were pooled. This clonotype was sampled from an adult who received the AZD1222 COVID-19 vaccine. The chain combines TRBV27 with TRBJ2-7, with a weak D call TRBD1 (7 bases). The sequenced sample was peripheral blood, obtained 28 days after the second AZD1222 dose. DNA of the CDR3: TGTGCCAGCAGTTTACAGGGGGGCCTAAGGGAGCAGTACTTC. Encoded protein: CASSLQGGLREQYF.